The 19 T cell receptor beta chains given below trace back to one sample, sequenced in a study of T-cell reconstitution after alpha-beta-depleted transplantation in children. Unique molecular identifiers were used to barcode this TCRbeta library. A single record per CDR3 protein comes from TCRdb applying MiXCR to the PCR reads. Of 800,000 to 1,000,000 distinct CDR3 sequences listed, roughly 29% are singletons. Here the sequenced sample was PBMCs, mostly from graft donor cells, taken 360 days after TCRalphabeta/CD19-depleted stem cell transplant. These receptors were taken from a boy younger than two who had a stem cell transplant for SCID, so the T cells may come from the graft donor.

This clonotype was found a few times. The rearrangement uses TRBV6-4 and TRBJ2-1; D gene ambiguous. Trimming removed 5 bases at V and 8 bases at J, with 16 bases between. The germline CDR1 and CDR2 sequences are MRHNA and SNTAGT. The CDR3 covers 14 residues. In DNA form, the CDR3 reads TGTGCCAGCAGTCCCGGGTTCCAAACGGATGAGCAGTTCTTC. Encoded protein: CASSPGFQTDEQFF.

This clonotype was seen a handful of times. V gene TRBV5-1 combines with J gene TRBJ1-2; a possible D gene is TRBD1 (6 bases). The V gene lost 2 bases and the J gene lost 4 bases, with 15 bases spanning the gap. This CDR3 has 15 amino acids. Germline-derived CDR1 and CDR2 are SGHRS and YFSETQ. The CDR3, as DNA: TGCGCCAGCAGCTTACTGGACAAAGGGGGCTATGGCTACACCTTC. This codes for CASSLLDKGGYGYTF. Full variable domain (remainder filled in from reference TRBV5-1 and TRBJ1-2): KAGVTQTPRYLIKTRGQQVTLSCSPISGHRSVSWYQQTPGQGLQFLFEYFSETQRNKGNFPGRFSGRQFSNSRSEMNVSTLELGDSALYLCASSLLDKGGYGYTFGSGTRLTVV.

The CDR3 coding sequence is TGCAGTGCTGGGGGACAGGTCCACGGGGAGCTGTTTTTT. Residues: CSAGGQVHGELFF. This rearrangement joins TRBV20-1 to TRBJ2-2; 8 nucleotides line up with TRBD1. Germline-derived CDR1 and CDR2 are DFQATT and SNEGSKA (reference sequence). V was clipped by 5 bases and J by 7 bases; unmatched bases: 6. This CDR3 has 13 residues.

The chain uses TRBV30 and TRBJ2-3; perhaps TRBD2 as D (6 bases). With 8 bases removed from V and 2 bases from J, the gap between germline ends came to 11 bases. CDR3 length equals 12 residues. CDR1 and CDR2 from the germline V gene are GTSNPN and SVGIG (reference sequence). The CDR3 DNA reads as TGTGCCGGGGACTGGGACACAGATACGCAGTATTTT. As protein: CAGDWDTDTQYF.

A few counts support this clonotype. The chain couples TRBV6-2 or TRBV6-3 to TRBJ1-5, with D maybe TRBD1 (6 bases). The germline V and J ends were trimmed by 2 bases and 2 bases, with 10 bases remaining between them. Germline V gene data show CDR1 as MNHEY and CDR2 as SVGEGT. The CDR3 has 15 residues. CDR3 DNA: TGTGCCAGCAGTTACCAGGACAGCGGCAATCAGCCCCAGCATTTT. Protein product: CASSYQDSGNQPQHF.

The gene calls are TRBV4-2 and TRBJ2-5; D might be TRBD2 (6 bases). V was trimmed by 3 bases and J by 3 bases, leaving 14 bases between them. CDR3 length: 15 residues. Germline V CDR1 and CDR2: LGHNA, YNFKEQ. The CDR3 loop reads CASSHGLAKEETQYF. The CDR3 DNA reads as TGTGCCAGCAGCCATGGCCTAGCGAAAGAAGAGACCCAGTACTTC.

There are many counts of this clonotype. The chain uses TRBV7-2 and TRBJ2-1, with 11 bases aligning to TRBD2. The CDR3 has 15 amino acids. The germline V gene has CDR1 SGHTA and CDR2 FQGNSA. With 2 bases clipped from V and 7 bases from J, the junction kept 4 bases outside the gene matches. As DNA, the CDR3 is TGTGCCAGCAGCTTACTAGCGGGGGGTAGAAATGAGCAGTTCTTC. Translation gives CASSLLAGGRNEQFF.

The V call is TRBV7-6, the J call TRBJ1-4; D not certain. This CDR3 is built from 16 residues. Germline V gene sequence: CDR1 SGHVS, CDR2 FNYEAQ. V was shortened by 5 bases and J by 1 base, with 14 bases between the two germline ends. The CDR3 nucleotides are TGTGCCAGCAGCGCCCCAGAAGGATTAACTAATGAAAAACTGTTTTTT. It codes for CASSAPEGLTNEKLFF.

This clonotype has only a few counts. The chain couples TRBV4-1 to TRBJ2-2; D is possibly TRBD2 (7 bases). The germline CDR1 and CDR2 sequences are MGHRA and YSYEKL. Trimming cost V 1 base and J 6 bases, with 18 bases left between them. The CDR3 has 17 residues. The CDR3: CASSQALGPGGAGELFF. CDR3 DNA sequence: TGCGCCAGCAGCCAAGCTTTAGGTCCGGGGGGCGCCGGGGAGCTGTTTTTT.

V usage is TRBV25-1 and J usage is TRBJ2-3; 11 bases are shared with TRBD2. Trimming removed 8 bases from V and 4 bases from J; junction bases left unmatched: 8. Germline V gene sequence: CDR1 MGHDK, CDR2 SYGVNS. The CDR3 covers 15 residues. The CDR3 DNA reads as TGTGCCAGCGATAGCGGGGGGGCCTTGGCAGATACGCAGTATTTT. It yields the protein CASDSGGALADTQYF.

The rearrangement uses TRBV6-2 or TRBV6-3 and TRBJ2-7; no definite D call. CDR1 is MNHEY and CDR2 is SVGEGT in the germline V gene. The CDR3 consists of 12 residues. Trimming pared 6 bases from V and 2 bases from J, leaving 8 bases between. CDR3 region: CASRAAPYEQYF. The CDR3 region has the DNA TGTGCCAGCAGGGCAGCTCCCTACGAGCAGTACTTC.

Written as DNA, the CDR3 is TGCAGTGCTAGACCCCAGGGATCGAACACTGAAGCTTTCTTT. This translates into CSARPQGSNTEAFF. The rearrangement uses TRBV20-1 and TRBJ1-1, with a tentative D call TRBD1 (5 bases). The CDR3 totals 14 residues. The germline V and J ends were trimmed by 2 bases and 1 base, with 11 bases remaining between them. In germline, CDR1 is DFQATT, CDR2 SNEGSKA (reference sequence).

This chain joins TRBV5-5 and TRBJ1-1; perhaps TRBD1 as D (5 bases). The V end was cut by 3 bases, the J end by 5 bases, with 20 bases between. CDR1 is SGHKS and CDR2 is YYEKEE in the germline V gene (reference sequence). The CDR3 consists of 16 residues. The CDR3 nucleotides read TGTGCCAGCAGCTGGGATGGACAAGGTTTGAGGACTGAAGCTTTCTTT. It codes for CASSWDGQGLRTEAFF.

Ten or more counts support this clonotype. CDR3 amino acids: CATSGGESREQFF. The CDR3 DNA follows: TGTGCCACTAGCGGGGGCGAGTCTAGAGAGCAGTTCTTC. This chain uses TRBV10-3 with TRBJ2-1; 10 bases line up with TRBD2. Germline V gene sequence: CDR1 ENHRY, CDR2 SYGVKD. J lost 10 bases, V lost 10 bases, and 10 bases had no gene match. The CDR3 covers 13 residues.

The CDR3 nucleotides are TGCGCCAGCAGCTTGGGTTGGCAATCGCGGACTGAAGCTTTCTTT. Encoded protein: CASSLGWQSRTEAFF. The chain recombines TRBV5-1 with TRBJ1-1, with unresolved D. Germline V gives CDR1 SGHRS, CDR2 YFSETQ. Between the trimmed V and J ends, which lost 0 bases and 5 bases, there was a span of 14 bases. The CDR3 contains 15 residues.

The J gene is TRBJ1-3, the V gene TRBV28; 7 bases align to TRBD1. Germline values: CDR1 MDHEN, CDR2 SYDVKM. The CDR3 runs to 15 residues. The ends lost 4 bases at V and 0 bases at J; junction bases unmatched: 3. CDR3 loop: CASSYRGYSGNTIYF. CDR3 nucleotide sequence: TGTGCCAGCAGTTACAGGGGCTACTCTGGAAACACCATATATTTT.

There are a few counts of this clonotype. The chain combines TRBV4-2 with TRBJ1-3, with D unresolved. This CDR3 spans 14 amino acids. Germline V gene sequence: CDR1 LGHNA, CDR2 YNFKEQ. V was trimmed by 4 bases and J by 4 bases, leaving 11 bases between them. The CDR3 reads CASSLDIIGNTIYF. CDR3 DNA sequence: TGTGCCAGCAGCCTTGATATCATCGGAAACACCATATATTTT.

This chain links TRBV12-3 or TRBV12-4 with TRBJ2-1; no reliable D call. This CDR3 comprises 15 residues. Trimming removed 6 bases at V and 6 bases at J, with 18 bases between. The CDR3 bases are TGTGCCAGCAGCCAATCCGGCACTATCTCCAATGAGCAGTTCTTC. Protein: CASSQSGTISNEQFF.

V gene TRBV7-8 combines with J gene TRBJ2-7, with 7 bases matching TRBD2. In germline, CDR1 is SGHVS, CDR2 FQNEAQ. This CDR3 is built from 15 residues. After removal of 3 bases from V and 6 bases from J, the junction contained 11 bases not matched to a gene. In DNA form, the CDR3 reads TGTGCCAGCAGCTTTCCAGCGGGGCGGAGCGGCGAGCAGTACTTC. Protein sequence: CASSFPAGRSGEQYF.